This paragraph covers one TCR beta chain sequence. No antigen is known for it. This entry belongs to a study of blood T cells in healthy people across ages. Study-level information: Capture by template switching was about one barcoded beta molecule per two T cells.

Notes on the study in general: Lack of knowledge of donor CMV status possibly confounded expanded clonotype changes. Among T cells, TCR beta diversity per million cells dropped roughly linearly as age rose.

A second about 7 to 11 cycle PCR used barcoded and J-beta primers. A 12-random-nucleotide template-switch adaptor tagged each cDNA molecule. A single record per CDR3 protein comes from TCRdb applying MiXCR to the 5' RACE reads. The data contain around 710,000 distinct CDR3 sequences, about 40% of them singletons. This receptor was identified in an older woman in good health. The sample consisted of blood.

The CDR3 region has the DNA TGTGCCAGCAGCTTAGGCCAACACACCGGGGAGCTGTTTTTT. The encoded protein is CASSLGQHTGELFF. The chain employs TRBV7-6 and TRBJ2-2; D remains ambiguous. The V end lost 1 base, the J end lost 3 bases, and 6 bases lay between the germline ends. In germline, CDR1 is SGHVS, CDR2 FNYEAQ. CDR3 length equals 14 residues.